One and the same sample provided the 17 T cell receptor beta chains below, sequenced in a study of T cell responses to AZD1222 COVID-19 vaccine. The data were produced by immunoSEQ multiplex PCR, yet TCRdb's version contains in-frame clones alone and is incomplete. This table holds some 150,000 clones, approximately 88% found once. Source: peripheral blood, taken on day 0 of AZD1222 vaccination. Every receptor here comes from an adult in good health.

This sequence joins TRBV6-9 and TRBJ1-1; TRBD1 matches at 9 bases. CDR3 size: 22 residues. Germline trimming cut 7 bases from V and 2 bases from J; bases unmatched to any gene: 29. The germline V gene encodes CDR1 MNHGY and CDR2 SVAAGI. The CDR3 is CASITSPDRGRPTNLLNTEAFF. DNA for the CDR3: TGTGCCAGCATTACTTCCCCGGACAGGGGAAGACCCACAAACTTACTTAACACTGAAGCTTTCTTT.

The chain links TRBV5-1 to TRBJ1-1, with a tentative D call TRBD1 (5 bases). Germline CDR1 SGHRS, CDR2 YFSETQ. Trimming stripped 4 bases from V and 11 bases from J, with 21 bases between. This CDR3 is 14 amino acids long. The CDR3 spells CASSPLGTDTAAFF. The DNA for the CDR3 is TGCGCCAGCAGCCCACTTGGGACGGATACGGCGGCTTTCTTT.

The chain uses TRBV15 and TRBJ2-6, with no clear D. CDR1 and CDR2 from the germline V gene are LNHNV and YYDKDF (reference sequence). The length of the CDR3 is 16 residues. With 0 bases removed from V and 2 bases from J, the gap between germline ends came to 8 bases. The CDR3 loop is CATSREYQTGANVLTF. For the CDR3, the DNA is TGTGCCACCAGCAGAGAATACCAAACTGGGGCCAACGTCCTGACTTTC.

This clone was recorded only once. Written as DNA, the CDR3 is TGTGCCAGCAGCTTGCGTACTAGCGGGAGCTACAATGAGCAGTTCTTC. Protein: CASSLRTSGSYNEQFF. The genes are TRBV5-4 and TRBJ2-1; the match to TRBD2 covers 11 bases. Per the germline V gene, CDR1 is SGHNT and CDR2 is YYREEE (reference sequence). This CDR3 region has 16 residues. J lost 3 bases, V lost 1 base, and 3 bases had no gene match.

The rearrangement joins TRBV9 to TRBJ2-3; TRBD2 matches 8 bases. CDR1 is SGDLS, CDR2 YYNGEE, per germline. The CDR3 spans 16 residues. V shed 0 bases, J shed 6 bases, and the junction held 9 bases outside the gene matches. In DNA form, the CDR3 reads TGTGCCAGCAGCGTAGTGGTTACGGGAGGGCTTGATACGCAGTATTTT. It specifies CASSVVVTGGLDTQYF.

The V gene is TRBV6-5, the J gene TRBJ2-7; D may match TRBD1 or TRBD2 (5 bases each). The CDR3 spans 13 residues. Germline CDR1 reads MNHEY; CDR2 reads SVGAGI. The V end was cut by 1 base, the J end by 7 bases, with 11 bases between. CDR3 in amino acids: CASSYFPGAEQYF. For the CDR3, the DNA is TGTGCCAGCAGTTACTTCCCCGGGGCAGAGCAGTACTTC.

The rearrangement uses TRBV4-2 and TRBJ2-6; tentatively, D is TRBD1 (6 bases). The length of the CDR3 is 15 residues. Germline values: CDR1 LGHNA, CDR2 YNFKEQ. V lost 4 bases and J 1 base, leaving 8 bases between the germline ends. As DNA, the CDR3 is TGTGCCAGCAGCCGCACAGGGTCTGGGGCCAACGTCCTGACTTTC. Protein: CASSRTGSGANVLTF.

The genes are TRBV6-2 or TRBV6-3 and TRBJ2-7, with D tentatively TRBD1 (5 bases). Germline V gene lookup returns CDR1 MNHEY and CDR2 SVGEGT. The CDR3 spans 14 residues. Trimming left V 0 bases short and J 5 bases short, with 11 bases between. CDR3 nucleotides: TGTGCCAGCAGTTACTCGACAGTTCGGAACGAGCAGTACTTC. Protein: CASSYSTVRNEQYF.

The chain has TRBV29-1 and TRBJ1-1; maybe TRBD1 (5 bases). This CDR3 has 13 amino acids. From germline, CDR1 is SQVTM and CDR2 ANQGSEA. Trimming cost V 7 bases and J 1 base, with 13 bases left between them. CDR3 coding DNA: TGCAGCGGATTCCGGGGGAAGAACACTGAAGCTTTCTTT. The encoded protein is CSGFRGKNTEAFF.

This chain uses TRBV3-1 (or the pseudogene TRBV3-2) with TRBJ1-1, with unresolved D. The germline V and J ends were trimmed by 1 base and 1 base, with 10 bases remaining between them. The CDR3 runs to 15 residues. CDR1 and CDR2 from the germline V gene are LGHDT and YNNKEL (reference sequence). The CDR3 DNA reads TGTGCCAGCAGCCAAGGGGCAGGAGCGAACACTGAAGCTTTCTTT. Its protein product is CASSQGAGANTEAFF.

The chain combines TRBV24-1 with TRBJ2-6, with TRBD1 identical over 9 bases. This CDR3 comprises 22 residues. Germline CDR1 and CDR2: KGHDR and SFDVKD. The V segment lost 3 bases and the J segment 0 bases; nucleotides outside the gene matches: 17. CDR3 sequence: CATSDRTGQGTHPLSGANVLTF. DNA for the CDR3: TGTGCCACCAGTGATAGAACGGGACAGGGTACCCATCCCCTCTCTGGGGCCAACGTCCTGACTTTC.

DNA for the CDR3: TGTGCCAGCAGCAAAAGGCAGGGCACTGAAGCTTTCTTT. Its translation: CASSKRQGTEAFF. J is TRBJ1-1 and V is TRBV21-1; the table's TRBD1 call for D was not verified on the DNA. TRBV21-1 is classified as a pseudogene. The CDR3 sequence is 13 residues long.

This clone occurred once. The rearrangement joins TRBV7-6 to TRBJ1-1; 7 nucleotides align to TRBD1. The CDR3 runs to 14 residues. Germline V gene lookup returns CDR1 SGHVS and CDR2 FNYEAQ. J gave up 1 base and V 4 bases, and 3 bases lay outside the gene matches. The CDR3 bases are TGTGCCAGCAGCTCCGGGACAGCGAACACTGAAGCTTTCTTT. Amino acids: CASSSGTANTEAFF.

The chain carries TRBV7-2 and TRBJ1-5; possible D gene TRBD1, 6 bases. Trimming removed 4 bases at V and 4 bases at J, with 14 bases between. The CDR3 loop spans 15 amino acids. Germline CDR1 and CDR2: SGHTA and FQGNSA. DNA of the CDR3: TGTGCCAGCAGCTCAATTCCACAGGGTAATCAGCCCCAGCATTTT. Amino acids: CASSSIPQGNQPQHF.

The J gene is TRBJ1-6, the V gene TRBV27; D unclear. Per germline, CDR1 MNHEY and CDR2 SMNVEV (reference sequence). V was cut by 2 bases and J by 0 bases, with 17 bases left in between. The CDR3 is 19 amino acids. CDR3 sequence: CASSLSGVGKSSYNSPLHF. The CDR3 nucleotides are TGTGCCAGCAGTTTAAGCGGGGTAGGGAAGAGCTCCTATAATTCACCCCTCCACTTT.

The CDR3 nucleotides are TGTGCCAGCTCCCCTGGACCAGCCCCGGACATTCAGTACTTC. Its protein product is CASSPGPAPDIQYF. The chain carries TRBV6-6 and TRBJ2-4; no clear D gene. Trimming left V 8 bases short and J 8 bases short, with 19 bases between. Per germline, CDR1 MNHNY and CDR2 SVGAGI (reference sequence). This CDR3 comprises 14 residues.

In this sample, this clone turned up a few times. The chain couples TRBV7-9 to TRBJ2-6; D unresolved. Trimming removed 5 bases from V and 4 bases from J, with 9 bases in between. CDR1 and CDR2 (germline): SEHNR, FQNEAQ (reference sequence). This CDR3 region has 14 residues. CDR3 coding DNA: TGTGCCAGCAGCCCTATCACCGGGGCCAACGTCCTGACTTTC. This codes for CASSPITGANVLTF.